These 9 T cell receptor beta chains originate from one sample sequenced in a study of blood T cell repertoires in COVID-19. Clones were sequenced by immunoSEQ multiplex PCR, and TCRdb holds only the in-frame ones, with some missing. The repertoire includes a few hundred thousand clones, 88% of them detected once, and about 5% sits in the top ten. Sequenced sample: PBMCs or T cells enriched from blood (not recorded which). These receptors were taken from a young man who had recovered from COVID-19.

V gene TRBV25-1 combines with J gene TRBJ2-1; 8 nucleotides agree with TRBD1. Germline-derived CDR1 and CDR2 are MGHDK and SYGVNS. The CDR3 consists of 13 residues. V was clipped by 7 bases and J by 4 bases; unmatched bases: 3. CDR3 bases: TGTGCCAGCATGGGACAGGTGTACAATGAGCAGTTCTTC. The encoded protein is CASMGQVYNEQFF. Using reference TRBV25-1 and TRBJ2-1 for the parts outside the CDR3, the full variable domain is EADIYQTPRYLVIGTGKKITLECSQTMGHDKMYWYQQDPGMELHLIHYSYGVNSTEKGDLSSESTVSRIRTEHFPLTLESARPSHTSQYLCASMGQVYNEQFFGPGTRLTVL.

This clone was seen only once. This sequence joins TRBV25-1 and TRBJ2-1; 10 positions agree with TRBD1. V was pared by 4 bases and J by 8 bases, with 8 bases of the junction left unmatched. Per germline, CDR1 MGHDK and CDR2 SYGVNS. This CDR3 spans 15 amino acids. The CDR3 sequence: CASSAPLTGGHEQFF. CDR3 nucleotides: TGTGCCAGCAGTGCCCCGCTGACAGGGGGCCATGAGCAGTTCTTC.

The J gene is TRBJ2-1, the V gene TRBV10-3; D may be TRBD1 (6 bases). The CDR3 consists of 17 residues. The V and J ends lost 6 bases and 2 bases respectively, with 20 bases between them. Germline CDR1 and CDR2: ENHRY and SYGVKD. The CDR3 nucleotides are TGTGCCATCAGCCCCCAGGGGTTCCCCTCCCCCTACAATGAGCAGTTCTTC. Translated, it gives CAISPQGFPSPYNEQFF.

The chain joins TRBV5-6 to TRBJ1-2, with a weak D call TRBD1 (5 bases). Germline lookup yields CDR1 SGHDT and CDR2 YYEEEE. V lost 5 bases to trimming and J lost 2 bases, with 10 bases between them. The CDR3 length is 13 residues. CDR3: CASSLPGNYGYTF. CDR3 in DNA: TGTGCCAGCAGTTTACCAGGGAACTATGGCTACACCTTC.

DNA for the CDR3: TGTGCCAGCAGTTCTCACGGAGGGACTAGCTCTGGGGCCAACGTCCTGACTTTC. Translation: CASSSHGGTSSGANVLTF. This chain links TRBV28 with TRBJ2-6; TRBD2 matches 8 bases. Germline CDR1 reads MDHEN; CDR2 reads SYDVKM. V was clipped by 4 bases and J by 0 bases; unmatched bases: 8. There are 18 residues in the CDR3.

The chain is built from TRBV2 and TRBJ1-2; 9 bases match TRBD1. This CDR3 is built from 12 residues. Germline loops: CDR1 SNHLY, CDR2 FYNNEI. J lost 6 bases, V lost 6 bases, and 2 bases had no gene match. The CDR3 protein is CASRGQGHGYTF. The CDR3 nucleotides are TGTGCCAGCAGGGGACAGGGACATGGCTACACCTTC.

The J gene is TRBJ1-2, the V gene TRBV11-2, with D unresolved. The V end was cut by 4 bases, the J end by 6 bases, with 12 bases between. Germline lookup yields CDR1 SGHAT and CDR2 FQNNGV. There are 13 residues in the CDR3. DNA of the CDR3: TGTGCCAGCAGCTCCCTTTTGGGAGATGGCTACACCTTC. It translates to CASSSLLGDGYTF.

The rearrangement links TRBV3-1 (or the pseudogene TRBV3-2) to TRBJ2-3, with a tentative D call TRBD1 (6 bases). CDR3 length: 12 residues. Trimming took 8 bases from V and 3 from J, leaving 9 bases between them. CDR1 is LGHDT, CDR2 YNNKEL, per germline (reference sequence). CDR3 loop: CASGGRTDTQYF. CDR3 DNA: TGTGCCAGCGGGGGCAGGACAGATACGCAGTATTTT.

This clone appeared a few times. The J gene is TRBJ1-2, the V gene TRBV2; D is ambiguous. From germline, CDR1 is SNHLY and CDR2 FYNNEI. This CDR3 spans 12 amino acids. The ends were cut back, 8 bases at V and 5 bases at J, with 12 bases in the middle. The CDR3 coding sequence is TGTGCCAGCCGGGGAGAGGCGTATGGCTACACCTTC. As protein: CASRGEAYGYTF.